One and the same sample provided the 26 T cell receptor beta chains below, sequenced in a study of shared clonotypes between healthy human individuals. Only CD45RO-negative cells positively selected for CCR7 counted as naive CD8 cells, so terminally differentiated effector memory CD45RA+ cells were excluded. Clones were sequenced by immunoSEQ multiplex PCR, and TCRdb holds only the in-frame ones, with some missing. The profile shows around 2.1 million clones, about 93% of them singletons. Input material: naive CD8+ T cells from PBMCs. The source is a man younger than 30 in good health. Some clones in this sample may be carry-over from other donors' samples.

A word on this clone: Other nucleotide sequences from this sample produce the same CDR3. The chain recombines TRBV18 with TRBJ2-3; possible D gene TRBD2, 5 bases. Germline V gene lookup returns CDR1 KGHSH and CDR2 LQKENI. V was clipped by 2 bases and J by 0 bases, with 12 bases between them. This CDR3 has 16 amino acids. The CDR3 nucleotides are TGTGCCAGCTCACCATTAACGGGCGGGAGCACAGATACGCAGTATTTT. It encodes CASSPLTGGSTDTQYF.

The chain combines TRBV27 with TRBJ2-1; D is possibly TRBD2 (5 bases). Germline values: CDR1 MNHEY, CDR2 SMNVEV (reference sequence). Deletions cut 5 bases from V and 9 bases from J, with 20 bases between. The CDR3 is 15 residues long. CDR3 DNA sequence: TGTGCCAGCAGTCCAGGACTGGTTGGCCGCAGTGAGCAGTTCTTC. Amino acid sequence: CASSPGLVGRSEQFF.

This chain uses TRBV5-1 with TRBJ2-5, with TRBD1 matching over 11 bases. The germline gives CDR1 SGHRS, CDR2 YFSETQ. CDR3 length: 14 amino acids. Trimming took 4 bases from V and 4 from J; bases not matched to a gene: 3. The CDR3 reads CASSQDRGRETQYF. CDR3 coding DNA: TGCGCCAGCAGCCAGGACAGGGGGCGAGAGACCCAGTACTTC.

Concerning this clone itself: The same CDR3 can be traced to other DNA sequences in this sample. The CDR3 sequence is CASSPWTGGNTGELFF. As DNA, the CDR3 is TGTGCCAGCAGCCCATGGACTGGGGGTAACACCGGGGAGCTGTTTTTT. V and J are TRBV7-9 and TRBJ2-2; D possibly matches TRBD1 or TRBD2 (5 bases each). Trimming stripped 5 bases from V and 2 bases from J, with 15 bases between. Germline loops: CDR1 SEHNR, CDR2 FQNEAQ (reference sequence). The CDR3 sequence is 16 residues long.

This chain uses TRBV12-5 with TRBJ2-1, with 9 bases that match TRBD2. In germline, CDR1 is LGHNT, CDR2 FRNRAP. The CDR3 runs to 17 residues. The V and J ends lost 5 bases and 8 bases, in that order; junction bases with no gene match: 16. Here the CDR3 reads CASGPPPGVAGVDEQFF. The CDR3 DNA is TGTGCTAGTGGTCCACCCCCCGGAGTAGCGGGAGTGGATGAGCAGTTCTTC.

The V and J genes are TRBV5-4 and TRBJ2-5; D perhaps matches TRBD1 (5 bases). Deletions cut 4 bases from V and 5 bases from J, with 12 bases between. The CDR3 is 13 amino acids. Germline CDR1 SGHNT, CDR2 YYREEE (reference sequence). The CDR3 DNA reads as TGTGCCAGCAGCCGCAGGGTGGGGGAGACCCAGTACTTC. Its protein product is CASSRRVGETQYF.

V and J are TRBV29-1 and TRBJ2-1; 15 bases agree with TRBD2. After removal of 1 base from V and 7 bases from J, the junction contained 11 bases not matched to a gene. CDR1 SQVTM and CDR2 ANQGSEA come from the germline V gene. The CDR3 contains 18 residues. DNA for the CDR3: TGCAGCGTTGAAGCACCTCGGACTAGCGGGAGGGGGGGGAATGAGCAGTTCTTC. This codes for CSVEAPRTSGRGGNEQFF.

This chain links TRBV9 with TRBJ1-2, with 9 bases that match TRBD1. The germline gives CDR1 SGDLS, CDR2 YYNGEE. The CDR3 length is 14 residues. Trimming cost V 4 bases and J 8 bases; bases outside gene matches: 9. This CDR3 reads CASSLRDRERGYTF. CDR3 DNA: TGTGCCAGCAGCCTAAGGGACAGGGAACGCGGCTACACCTTC.

The CDR3 sequence is CASRPRQGGAEAFF. CDR3 in DNA: TGCGCCAGCAGGCCGAGACAGGGAGGCGCTGAAGCTTTCTTT. The V and J genes are TRBV5-1 and TRBJ1-1, with 7 positions matching TRBD1. Germline CDR1 SGHRS, CDR2 YFSETQ. CDR3 size: 14 residues. Trimming cost V 5 bases and J 6 bases; bases outside gene matches: 10. The full variable domain, rest sourced from reference TRBV5-1 and TRBJ1-1, is KAGVTQTPRYLIKTRGQQVTLSCSPISGHRSVSWYQQTPGQGLQFLFEYFSETQRNKGNFPGRFSGRQFSNSRSEMNVSTLELGDSALYLCASRPRQGGAEAFFGQGTRLTVV.

V usage is TRBV9 and J usage is TRBJ2-7; 9 bases line up with TRBD1. This CDR3 is built from 14 residues. V shed 3 bases, J shed 4 bases, and the junction held 5 bases outside the gene matches. Germline V gene sequence: CDR1 SGDLS, CDR2 YYNGEE. Here the CDR3 DNA reads TGTGCCAGCAGCGCGTCGGGACAGGGTTACGAGCAGTACTTC. Encoded protein: CASSASGQGYEQYF.

In DNA form, the CDR3 reads TGCGCCAGCAGCCAGAGTAGCGGATGGGAGCAGTTCTTC. It translates to CASSQSSGWEQFF. The chain links TRBV4-1 to TRBJ2-1, with a weak D call TRBD2 (6 bases). The CDR3 extends over 13 amino acids. V was trimmed by 3 bases and J by 10 bases, leaving 13 bases between them. Germline CDR1 and CDR2: MGHRA and YSYEKL.

The V gene is TRBV10-3, the J gene TRBJ1-1; 10 positions agree with TRBD1. The CDR3 contains 16 residues. V shed 0 bases and J 4 bases; nucleotides not matched to a gene: 5. Germline V gene lookup returns CDR1 ENHRY and CDR2 SYGVKD. The CDR3 nucleotides are TGTGCCATCAGTGAGTCCGACAGGGGGCGAGGCACTGAAGCTTTCTTT. This sequence encodes CAISESDRGRGTEAFF.

This sequence joins TRBV10-3 and TRBJ2-1; D possibly corresponds to TRBD1 (5 bases). Per the germline V gene, CDR1 is ENHRY and CDR2 is SYGVKD. The CDR3 has 12 amino acids. The V gene lost 6 bases and the J gene lost 10 bases, with 13 bases spanning the gap. The CDR3 loop reads CAISPSRAEQFF. The CDR3 nucleotides are TGTGCCATCAGCCCATCCAGGGCGGAGCAGTTCTTC.

This clone was recorded only once. The V call is TRBV6-5, the J call TRBJ2-3, with 8 bases identical to TRBD2. The CDR3 totals 13 residues. Germline lookup yields CDR1 MNHEY and CDR2 SVGAGI. Trimming removed 6 bases from V and 1 base from J; junction bases left unmatched: 0. The CDR3 region has the DNA TGTGCCAGCAGGGGACTAGGCACAGATACGCAGTATTTT. It encodes CASRGLGTDTQYF.

This clone was found once. Different DNA sequences within this sample yield the same CDR3. The V call is TRBV7-2, the J call TRBJ1-1; a weak D match, TRBD1 (5 bases). The V gene's germline CDR1 is SGHTA and CDR2 FQGNSA. The CDR3 spans 14 residues. The ends were cut back, 1 base at V and 2 bases at J, with 8 bases in the middle. The CDR3 sequence: CASSLVGGNTEAFF. In DNA form, the CDR3 reads TGTGCCAGCAGCTTAGTCGGGGGAAACACTGAAGCTTTCTTT. Looking up the rest from reference TRBV7-2 and TRBJ1-1 gives the full variable domain: GAGVSQSPSNKVTEKGKDVELRCDPISGHTALYWYRQSLGQGLEFLIYFQGNSAPDKSGLPSDRFSAERTGGSVSTLTIQRTQQEDSAVYLCASSLVGGNTEAFFGQGTRLTVV.

The gene calls are TRBV19 and TRBJ2-1; TRBD2 agrees at 13 bases. The V gene end was trimmed by 6 bases and the J gene end by 0 bases; junction bases not matched to a gene: 8. This CDR3 has 18 amino acids. From germline, CDR1 is LNHDA and CDR2 SQIVND (reference sequence). The CDR3 coding sequence is TGTGCCAGTAGCCCTGGACTAGCGGGAGCTTCCTCCTACAATGAGCAGTTCTTC. Its translation: CASSPGLAGASSYNEQFF.

The count of this clone is one. CDR3 sequence reads: CASSLGPLGPSSYEQYF. CDR3 DNA: TGTGCCAGCAGCTTAGGCCCCTTGGGCCCTAGCTCCTACGAGCAGTACTTC. The chain uses TRBV13 and TRBJ2-7; D not resolved. V dropped 0 bases and J dropped 0 bases, with 15 bases sitting between them. CDR3 length: 17 amino acids. The germline V gene has CDR1 PRHDT and CDR2 FYEKMQ (reference sequence).

V is TRBV28 and J is TRBJ1-5, with D possibly being TRBD1 (5 bases). The germline CDR1 and CDR2 sequences are MDHEN and SYDVKM. With 3 bases removed from V and 9 bases from J, the gap between germline ends came to 12 bases. The CDR3 covers 13 residues. The CDR3 DNA is TGTGCCAGCAGTTTGAGGGGCAGTAGGCCCCAGCATTTT. Translating it yields CASSLRGSRPQHF.

This chain connects TRBV7-9 to TRBJ1-3; D remains ambiguous. The CDR3 length is 12 residues. CDR1 is SEHNR and CDR2 is FQNEAQ in the germline V gene (reference sequence). V shed 6 bases and J shed 2 bases, with 5 bases lying between them. In DNA, the CDR3 is TGTGCCAGCAGGAAAGCTGGAAACACCATATATTTT. It encodes CASRKAGNTIYF.

The chain joins TRBV19 to TRBJ1-1; D remains unclear. Germline V gene lookup returns CDR1 LNHDA and CDR2 SQIVND (reference sequence). The CDR3 is 12 amino acids. V lost 7 bases to trimming and J lost 4 bases, with 10 bases between them. CDR3 sequence (DNA): TGTGCCAGTATAGGCGGTGCCACTGAAGCTTTCTTT. Its translation is CASIGGATEAFF.

This chain joins TRBV29-1 and TRBJ1-2, with a possible D match to TRBD1 (6 bases). V was pared by 6 bases and J by 3 bases, with 14 bases between. This CDR3 spans 13 amino acids. CDR1 SQVTM and CDR2 ANQGSEA come from the germline V gene. The CDR3: CSVTGPGDYGYTF. CDR3 in DNA: TGCAGCGTCACCGGGCCAGGGGACTATGGCTACACCTTC.

The chain has TRBV19 and TRBJ2-7, with D maybe TRBD1 (5 bases). Germline CDR1 reads LNHDA; CDR2 reads SQIVND (reference sequence). CDR3 length: 15 amino acids. Trimming took off 3 bases at V and 3 bases at J, with 15 bases between the two ends. CDR3: CASSIGAGPVYEQYF. The DNA of the CDR3 is TGTGCCAGTAGTATTGGGGCAGGTCCAGTCTACGAGCAGTACTTC. The complete variable domain, with remaining parts taken from reference TRBV19 and TRBJ2-7, reads DGGITQSPKYLFRKEGQNVTLSCEQNLNHDAMYWYRQDPGQGLRLIYYSQIVNDFQKGDIAEGYSVSREKKESFPLTVTSAQKNPTAFYLCASSIGAGPVYEQYFGPGTRLTVT.

The chain employs TRBV14 and TRBJ2-5; the D call may be TRBD1 or TRBD2 (6 bases each). The CDR3 is made up of 16 amino acids. Looked up from germline, CDR1 is SGHDN and CDR2 is FVKESK. Deletions cut 1 base from V and 7 bases from J, with 19 bases between. The CDR3 DNA reads TGTGCCAGCAGCCAAGTGGCGGGAAGACAGGAGGGGACCCAGTACTTC. Residues: CASSQVAGRQEGTQYF.

The chain has TRBV7-9 and TRBJ2-1, with 7 nucleotides matching TRBD1. The CDR3 runs to 13 residues. The germline V gene has CDR1 SEHNR and CDR2 FQNEAQ (reference sequence). V dropped 5 bases and J dropped 10; count of bases not matched to a gene: 8. CDR3 loop: CASSNRQGWEQFF. Written as DNA, the CDR3 is TGTGCCAGCAGCAATCGACAGGGATGGGAGCAGTTCTTC. The full variable domain, completed using reference TRBV7-9 and TRBJ2-1, is DTGVSQNPRHKITKRGQNVTFRCDPISEHNRLYWYRQTLGQGPEFLTYFQNEAQLEKSRLLSDRFSAERPKGSFSTLEIQRTEQGDSAMYLCASSNRQGWEQFFGPGTRLTVL.

The CDR3 bases are TGTGCCAGCCGCCTGACCGGGACTAGCGGGAGGGCCAAAAACATTCAGTACTTC. Amino acid sequence: CASRLTGTSGRAKNIQYF. The gene calls are TRBV11-1 and TRBJ2-4, with 15 positions matching TRBD2. V gave up 8 bases and J gave up 1 base; unmatched junction bases: 9. This CDR3 region has 18 residues. Germline CDR1 reads SGHAT; CDR2 reads FQDESV (reference sequence). The variable domain in full, with the rest retrieved from reference TRBV11-1 and TRBJ2-4, is EAEVAQSPRYKITEKSQAVAFWCDPISGHATLYWYRQILGQGPELLVQFQDESVVDDSQLPKDRFSAERLKGVDSTLKIQPAELGDSAMYLCASRLTGTSGRAKNIQYFGAGTRLSVL.

The chain carries TRBV28 and TRBJ1-5, with 7 bases lining up with TRBD1. The V and J ends lost 5 bases and 7 bases, in that order; junction bases with no gene match: 11. This CDR3 comprises 15 residues. Germline V gene data show CDR1 as MDHEN and CDR2 as SYDVKM. The CDR3 region is CASSPRGQREQPQHF. The CDR3 DNA reads TGTGCCAGCAGTCCCCGGGGACAGCGCGAACAGCCCCAGCATTTT.